These T cell receptor beta chains were read from a single sample in a study of cytomegalovirus exposure and HLA in healthy donors. This table comes from immunoSEQ multiplex PCR, and its TCRdb copy is limited to in-frame clones, with some not included. The sample carries 90,000 to 140,000 clones, 60% to 85% recorded once. Input material: PBMCs. These receptors came from a man in his forties or fifties in good health and CMV-seronegative. Both conserved end residues are part of each CDR3. D genes are given only for firm matches. Clone size is stated in some rows and not others, as once, few, many or a class when expanded.

TRBJ1-5	.	TRBD1	TRBV6-5	CASRYDRGRQPQHF	TGTGCCAGCAGATACGACAGGGGGCGTCAGCCCCAGCATTTT
TRBJ2-7	.	TRBD2	TRBV5-6	CASSGRHSGSRYEQYF	TGTGCCAGCAGCGGTCGTCACAGCGGGAGTAGATACGAGCAGTACTTC
TRBJ1-1	.	TRBD1	TRBV7-3	CASSSTGGSTEAFF	TGTGCCAGCAGTTCAACAGGGGGCAGTACTGAAGCTTTCTTT
TRBJ2-2	.	TRBD1	TRBV7-2	CASSLEQGGTGELFF	TGTGCCAGCAGCTTAGAACAGGGGGGAACCGGGGAGCTGTTTTTT
TRBJ1-2	.	.	TRBV7-8	CASSLTGHYGYTF	TGTGCCAGCAGCTTAACAGGGCACTATGGCTACACCTTC
TRBJ2-7	.	.	TRBV7-2	CASSLVGVEQYF	TGTGCCAGCAGCTTAGTCGGGGTCGAGCAGTACTTC
TRBJ2-5	few	TRBD1	TRBV30	CASKGQGKETQYF	TGTGCCTCTAAGGGACAGGGAAAAGAGACCCAGTACTTC
TRBJ2-1	.	TRBD1	TRBV6-5	CASSGQGAIKGWFF	TGTGCCAGCAGTGGCCAGGGGGCCATAAAGGGGTGGTTCTTC
TRBJ2-7	.	TRBD1	TRBV5-3	CARSPTSRQGVYEQYF	TGTGCCAGAAGCCCAACGTCGAGACAGGGGGTCTACGAGCAGTACTTC
TRBJ2-7	.	TRBD1	TRBV6-1	CASSAGGLLSYEQYF	TGTGCCAGCAGTGCAGGGGGCTTACTATCCTACGAGCAGTACTTC
TRBJ1-2	.	TRBD1	TRBV19	CASRTGGNSRDGYTF	TGTGCCAGCAGGACAGGGGGGAATTCTAGAGATGGCTACACCTTC
TRBJ2-2	.	.	TRBV21-1	CASSKEEGVATGELFF	TGTGCCAGCAGCAAAGAGGAAGGGGTCGCCACCGGGGAGCTGTTTTTT
TRBJ2-7	.	.	TRBV18	CASSPRGGNVVYEQYF	TGTGCCAGCTCACCACGTGGAGGGAATGTGGTGTACGAGCAGTACTTC
TRBJ2-7	.	.	TRBV5-6	CASSSWQFQGSYEQYF	TGTGCCAGCAGCTCCTGGCAGTTCCAGGGCTCCTACGAGCAGTACTTC
TRBJ1-1	.	.	TRBV19	CASRQGYTEAFF	TGTGCCAGTAGACAGGGCTACACTGAAGCTTTCTTT
TRBJ2-2	.	TRBD2	TRBV5-4	CASSLDIPAGINTGELFF	TGTGCCAGCAGCTTGGATATCCCAGCGGGGATAAACACCGGGGAGCTGTTTTTT
TRBJ1-4	.	.	TRBV28	CASSLWGGGEEKLFF	TGTGCCAGCAGTTTATGGGGGGGTGGTGAGGAAAAACTGTTTTTT
TRBJ2-5	.	TRBD2	TRBV7-7	CASSFRGGRETQYF	TGTGCTAGCAGCTTCCGGGGAGGGAGAGAGACCCAGTACTTC
TRBJ2-5	.	TRBD2	TRBV19	CASSNSIGGPTSGGVEETQYF	TGTGCCAGTAGTAATTCAATAGGAGGCCCCACTAGCGGGGGGGTTGAAGAGACCCAGTACTTC
TRBJ2-1	.	.	TRBV30	CAWSGGGAGSSYNEQFF	TGTGCCTGGAGTGGCGGAGGGGCGGGGAGCTCCTACAATGAGCAGTTCTTC
TRBJ2-1	.	TRBD2	TRBV10-1	CASSDLAGSSYNEQFF	TGCGCCAGCAGTGACTTAGCGGGGAGCTCCTACAATGAGCAGTTCTTC
TRBJ1-1	.	TRBD1	TRBV13	CASSLGQAREAFF	TGTGCCAGCAGCCTCGGACAGGCCAGGGAAGCTTTCTTT
TRBJ1-6	few	TRBD1	TRBV7-6	CASSLADRGQSPLHF	TGTGCCAGCAGCTTAGCGGACAGGGGGCAATCACCCCTCCACTTT
TRBJ2-3	.	TRBD1	TRBV6-1	CASSEGTGETDTQYF	TGTGCCAGCAGTGAAGGAACAGGGGAAACAGATACGCAGTATTTT
TRBJ2-2	.	.	TRBV19	CASSIRGSNTGELFF	TGTGCCAGTAGTATCAGGGGATCGAACACCGGGGAGCTGTTTTTT
TRBJ1-6	.	.	TRBV6-5	CASSFGRVTYNSPLHF	TGTGCCAGCAGTTTCGGGAGGGTTACCTATAATTCACCCCTCCACTTT
TRBJ2-7	.	TRBD1	TRBV11-3	CASSTGALYEQYF	TGTGCCAGCAGCACAGGGGCATTATACGAGCAGTACTTC
TRBJ1-2	.	.	TRBV5-1	CASSLVVRDGYTF	TGCGCCAGCAGCTTGGTGGTCAGGGATGGCTACACCTTC
TRBJ1-5	.	TRBD1	TRBV19	CASRAGGSGNQPQHF	TGTGCCAGCCGCGCAGGGGGCTCGGGCAATCAGCCCCAGCATTTT
TRBJ2-1	.	TRBD2	TRBV4-1	CASSQSLAGISYNEQFF	TGCGCCAGCAGCCAGAGCCTAGCGGGAATCTCCTACAATGAGCAGTTCTTC
TRBJ2-6	.	TRBD1	TRBV5-1	CASSSTGTDSSGANVLTF	TGCGCCAGCAGCTCGACCGGGACAGACTCCTCTGGGGCCAACGTCCTGACTTTC
TRBJ1-4	.	TRBD1	TRBV27	CASSSGGANKKLFF	TGTGCCAGCAGTTCAGGGGGCGCGAATAAAAAACTGTTTTTT
TRBJ1-1	once	.	TRBV5-8	CASSLSGMRYTEAFF	TGTGCCAGCAGCTTATCAGGGATGCGGTACACTGAAGCTTTCTTT
TRBJ2-1	.	TRBD2	TRBV27	CASRPPGLAGFNEQFF	TGTGCCAGCAGGCCCCCGGGACTAGCGGGATTCAATGAGCAGTTCTTC
TRBJ2-7	.	TRBD1	TRBV27	CASRDRGANYEQYF	TGTGCCAGCAGGGACAGGGGAGCAAACTACGAGCAGTACTTC
TRBJ1-5	.	TRBD1	TRBV18	CASSPQGQGGQPQHF	TGTGCCAGCTCACCACAAGGACAGGGAGGCCAGCCCCAGCATTTT
TRBJ1-6	.	.	TRBV7-2	CASRFSGIYNSPLHF	TGTGCCAGCAGGTTCTCGGGGATCTATAATTCACCCCTCCACTTT
TRBJ1-2	.	TRBD1	TRBV11-1	CASSLPAPGGGGYTF	TGTGCCAGCAGCCTTCCCGCCCCAGGGGGCGGAGGCTACACCTTC
TRBJ2-1	few	TRBD2	TRBV11-3	CASSSLRSGEYNEQFF	TGTGCCAGCAGCTCCCTCCGGAGCGGGGAGTACAATGAGCAGTTCTTC
TRBJ1-1	.	.	TRBV19	CASRFSTEAFF	TGTGCCAGTAGATTTAGCACTGAAGCTTTCTTT
TRBJ2-7	.	TRBD2	TRBV2	CASSAKLTYGTSGCEQYF	TGTGCCAGCAGTGCCAAACTTACCTACGGGACTAGCGGGTGCGAGCAGTACTTC
TRBJ1-4	.	.	TRBV5-1	CASSPDQGGSGEKLFF	TGCGCCAGCAGCCCCGACCAGGGAGGTAGTGGTGAAAAACTGTTTTTT
TRBJ2-1	.	.	TRBV10-1	CASSEREYYNEQFF	TGCGCCAGCAGTGAGCGGGAGTACTACAATGAGCAGTTCTTC
TRBJ2-6	.	.	TRBV7-3	CASTIAGANVLTF	TGTGCCAGCACCATTGCTGGGGCCAACGTCCTGACTTTC
TRBJ2-2	few	.	TRBV19	CASSIGTHTGELFF	TGTGCCAGTAGTATAGGGACTCACACCGGGGAGCTGTTTTTT
TRBJ2-7	.	TRBD1	TRBV6-1	CASSSQGGRYEQYF	TGTGCCAGCAGTTCACAGGGGGGCCGATACGAGCAGTACTTC
TRBJ1-1	few	TRBD1	TRBV4-1	CASSHGQGAGTEAFF	TGCGCCAGCAGCCATGGACAGGGGGCGGGCACTGAAGCTTTCTTT
TRBJ2-4	.	.	TRBV5-4	CASRQGGGLDIQYF	TGTGCCAGCAGACAGGGTGGGGGTTTGGACATTCAGTACTTC
TRBJ2-7	.	TRBD1	TRBV5-1	CASTGTGSYEQYF	TGCGCCAGCACCGGGACAGGTTCCTACGAGCAGTACTTC
TRBJ1-4	.	TRBD1	TRBV19	CASSIGTGAGEKLFF	TGTGCCAGTAGTATCGGCACAGGGGCGGGTGAAAAACTGTTTTTT
TRBJ2-7	.	.	TRBV10-1	CASSEYRAYEQYF	TGCGCCAGCAGTGAGTACAGGGCCTACGAGCAGTACTTC
TRBJ1-1	.	.	TRBV11-2	CASSPGRGRRMNTEAFF	TGTGCCAGCAGCCCAGGGAGGGGGAGAAGGATGAACACTGAAGCTTTCTTT
TRBJ1-5	once	TRBD1	TRBV2	CASSGDRVWQPQHF	TGTGCCAGCAGTGGGGACAGGGTATGGCAGCCCCAGCATTTT